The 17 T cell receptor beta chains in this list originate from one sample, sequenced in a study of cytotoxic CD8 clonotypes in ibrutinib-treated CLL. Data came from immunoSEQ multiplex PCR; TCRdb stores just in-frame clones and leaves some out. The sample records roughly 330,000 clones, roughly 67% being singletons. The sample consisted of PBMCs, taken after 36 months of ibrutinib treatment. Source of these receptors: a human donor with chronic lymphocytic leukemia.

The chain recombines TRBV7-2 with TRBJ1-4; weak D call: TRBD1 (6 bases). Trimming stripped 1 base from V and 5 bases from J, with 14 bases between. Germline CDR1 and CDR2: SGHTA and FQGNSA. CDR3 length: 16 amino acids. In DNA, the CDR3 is TGTGCCAGCAGCTTAGTCCCAGGGGTAGGCAATGAAAAACTGTTTTTT. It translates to CASSLVPGVGNEKLFF.

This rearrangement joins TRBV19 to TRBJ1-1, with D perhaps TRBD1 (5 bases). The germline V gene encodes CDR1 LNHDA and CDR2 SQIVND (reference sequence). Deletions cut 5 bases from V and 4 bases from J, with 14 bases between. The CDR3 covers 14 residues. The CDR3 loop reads CASSPGGRGTEAFF. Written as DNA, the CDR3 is TGTGCCAGTAGTCCCGGAGGGAGGGGCACTGAAGCTTTCTTT. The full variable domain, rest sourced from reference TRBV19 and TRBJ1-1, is DGGITQSPKYLFRKEGQNVTLSCEQNLNHDAMYWYRQDPGQGLRLIYYSQIVNDFQKGDIAEGYSVSREKKESFPLTVTSAQKNPTAFYLCASSPGGRGTEAFFGQGTRLTVV.

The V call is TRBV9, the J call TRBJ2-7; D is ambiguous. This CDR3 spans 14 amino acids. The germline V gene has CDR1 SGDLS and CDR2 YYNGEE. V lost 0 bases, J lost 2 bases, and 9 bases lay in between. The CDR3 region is CASSVDTAAYEQYF. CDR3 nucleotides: TGTGCCAGCAGCGTAGATACAGCTGCCTACGAGCAGTACTTC.

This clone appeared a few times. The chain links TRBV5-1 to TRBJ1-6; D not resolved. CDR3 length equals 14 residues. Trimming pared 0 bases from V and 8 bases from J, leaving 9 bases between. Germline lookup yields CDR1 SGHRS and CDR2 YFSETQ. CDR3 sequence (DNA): TGCGCCAGCAGCTTGGACTCAGGATATTCACCCCTCCACTTT. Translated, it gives CASSLDSGYSPLHF.

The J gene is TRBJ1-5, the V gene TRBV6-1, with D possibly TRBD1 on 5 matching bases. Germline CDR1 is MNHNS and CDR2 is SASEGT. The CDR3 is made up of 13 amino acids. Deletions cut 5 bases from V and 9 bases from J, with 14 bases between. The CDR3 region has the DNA TGTGCCAGCAGTAACCCACCAGGGCGGCCCCAGCATTTT. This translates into CASSNPPGRPQHF.

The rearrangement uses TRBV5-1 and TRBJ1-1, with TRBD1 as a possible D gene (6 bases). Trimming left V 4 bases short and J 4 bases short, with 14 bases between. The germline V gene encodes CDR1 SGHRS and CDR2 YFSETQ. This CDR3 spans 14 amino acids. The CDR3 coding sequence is TGCGCCAGCAGCGAGTCTTACAGGGCCACTGAAGCTTTCTTT. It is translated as CASSESYRATEAFF.

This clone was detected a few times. This chain's CDR3 is CASSLEGLHQPQHF. Here the CDR3 DNA reads TGCGCCAGCAGCTTGGAGGGGCTCCATCAGCCCCAGCATTTT. The rearrangement joins TRBV5-1 to TRBJ1-5, with a possible D match to TRBD1 (5 bases). The CDR3 runs to 14 residues. With 0 bases removed from V and 5 bases from J, the gap between germline ends came to 9 bases. CDR1 is SGHRS and CDR2 is YFSETQ in the germline V gene.

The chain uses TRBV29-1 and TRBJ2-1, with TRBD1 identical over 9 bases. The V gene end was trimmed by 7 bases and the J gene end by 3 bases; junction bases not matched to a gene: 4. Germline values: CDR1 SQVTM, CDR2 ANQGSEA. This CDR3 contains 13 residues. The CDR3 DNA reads TGCAGCGCCCGGGACAGGGACTACAATGAGCAGTTCTTC. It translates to CSARDRDYNEQFF.

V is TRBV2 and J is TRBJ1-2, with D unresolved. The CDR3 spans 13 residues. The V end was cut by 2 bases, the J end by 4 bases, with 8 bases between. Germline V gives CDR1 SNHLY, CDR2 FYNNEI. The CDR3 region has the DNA TGTGCCAGCAGTGAACGCGTGGGCTATGGCTACACCTTC. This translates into CASSERVGYGYTF.

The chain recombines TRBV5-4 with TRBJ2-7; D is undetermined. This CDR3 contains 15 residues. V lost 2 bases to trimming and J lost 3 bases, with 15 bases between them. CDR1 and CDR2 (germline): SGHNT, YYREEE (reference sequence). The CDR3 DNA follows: TGTGCCAGCAGCTTACAGTCGTCCCCGGTCTACGAGCAGTACTTC. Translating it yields CASSLQSSPVYEQYF.

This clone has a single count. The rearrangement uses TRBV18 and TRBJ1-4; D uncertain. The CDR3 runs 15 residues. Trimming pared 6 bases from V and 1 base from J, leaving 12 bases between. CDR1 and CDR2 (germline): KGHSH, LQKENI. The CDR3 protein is CASSLATVTNEKLFF. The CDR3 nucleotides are TGTGCCAGCTCTCTTGCGACGGTAACTAATGAAAAACTGTTTTTT.

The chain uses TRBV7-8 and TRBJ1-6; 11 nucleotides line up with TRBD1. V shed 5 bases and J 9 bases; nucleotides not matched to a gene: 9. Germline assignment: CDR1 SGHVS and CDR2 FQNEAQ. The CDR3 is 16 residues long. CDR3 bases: TGTGCCAGCAGCGCTCTACCGGGACAGGGGGTTTCACCCCTCCACTTT. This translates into CASSALPGQGVSPLHF. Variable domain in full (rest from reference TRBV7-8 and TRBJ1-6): GAGVSQSPRYKVAKRGQDVALRCDPISGHVSLFWYQQALGQGPEFLTYFQNEAQLDKSGLPSDRFFAERPEGSVSTLKIQRTQQEDSAVYLCASSALPGQGVSPLHFGNGTRLTVT.

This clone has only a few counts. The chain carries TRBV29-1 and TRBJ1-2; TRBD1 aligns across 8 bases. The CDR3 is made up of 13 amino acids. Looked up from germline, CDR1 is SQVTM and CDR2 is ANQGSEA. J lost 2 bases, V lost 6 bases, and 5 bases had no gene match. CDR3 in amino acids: CSVARGPNYGYTF. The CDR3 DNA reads TGCAGCGTCGCCAGGGGGCCCAACTATGGCTACACCTTC.

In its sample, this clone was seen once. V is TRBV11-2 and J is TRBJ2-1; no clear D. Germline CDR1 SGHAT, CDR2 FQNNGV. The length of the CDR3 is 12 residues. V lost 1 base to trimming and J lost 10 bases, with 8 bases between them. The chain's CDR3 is CASSLVPIEQFF. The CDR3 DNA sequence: TGTGCCAGCAGCTTAGTGCCCATCGAGCAGTTCTTC.

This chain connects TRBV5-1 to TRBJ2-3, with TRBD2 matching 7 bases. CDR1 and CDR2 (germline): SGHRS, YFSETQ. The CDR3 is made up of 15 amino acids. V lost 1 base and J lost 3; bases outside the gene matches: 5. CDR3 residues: CASSLFASGTDTQYF. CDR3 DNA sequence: TGCGCCAGCAGCTTGTTCGCTAGCGGAACAGATACGCAGTATTTT.

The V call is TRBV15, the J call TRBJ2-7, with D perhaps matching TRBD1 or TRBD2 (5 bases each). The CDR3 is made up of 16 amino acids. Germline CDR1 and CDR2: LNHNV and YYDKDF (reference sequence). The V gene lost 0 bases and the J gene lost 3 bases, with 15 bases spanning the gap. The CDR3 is CATSRDPQGAYYEQYF. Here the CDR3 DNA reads TGTGCCACCAGCAGAGATCCGCAGGGAGCATACTACGAGCAGTACTTC.

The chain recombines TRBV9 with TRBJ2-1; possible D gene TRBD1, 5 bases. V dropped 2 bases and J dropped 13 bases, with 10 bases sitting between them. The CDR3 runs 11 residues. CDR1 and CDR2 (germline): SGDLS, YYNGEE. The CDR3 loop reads CASSVGRQQFF. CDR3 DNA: TGTGCCAGCAGCGTGGGGCGGCAACAGTTCTTC.